The subject of this entry is one T cell receptor beta chain. Antigen: not known. The V gene lost 5 bases and the J gene lost 2 bases, with 16 bases spanning the gap. The V gene's germline CDR1 is SQVTM and CDR2 ANQGSEA. The CDR3 extends over 14 amino acids. As for treatment: oral pan-JAK inhibitor, 5-10 mg twice daily. Peripheral blood, together with lesional scalp punch biopsies, was collected from alopecia areata patients. This specimen comes from a study of CD8+ T cells in alopecia areata. Sequencing used cDNA as its template, made by extracting RNA and reverse transcribing it. Profiling relied on immunoSEQ multiplex PCR, and the TCRdb table lists in-frame clones only, not all of them. The data hold under 350,000 clones, with about three fifths observed a single time. Study-level findings and limits: Tofacitinib significantly reduced both scalp clonality and expanded CD8+ clones among the top 100.

This receptor was obtained from a human donor with alopecia areata. Material: CD4+ T cells sorted from blood, obtained at week 24, from a patient treated with tofacitinib. This chain joins TRBV29-1 and TRBJ2-7, with a tentative D call TRBD2 (5 bases). This chain's CDR3 is CSVSPPGNPYEQYF. In nucleotides, the CDR3 is TGCAGCGTTTCCCCCCCGGGAAACCCCTACGAGCAGTACTTC.